Below are 9 T cell receptor beta chains sequenced from a single sample in a study of early T cells in non-severe SARS-CoV-2 infection. TCRdb called the 5' RACE reads again in MiXCR, with one record for every CDR3 protein. The sample records 30,000 to 45,000 distinct CDR3 sequences, roughly 9.9% being singletons. The sequenced sample consisted of whole blood. All receptors come from an adult who was a healthcare worker with PCR-confirmed SARS-CoV-2 infection or an uninfected control (not recorded which).

The J gene is TRBJ2-7, the V gene TRBV6-2 or TRBV6-3; weak D call: TRBD2 (6 bases). This CDR3 has 18 amino acids. With 1 base removed from V and 0 bases from J, the gap between germline ends came to 19 bases. Germline V gene data show CDR1 as MNHEY and CDR2 as SVGEGT. The CDR3 is CASSYFWRETLSSYEQYF. DNA for the CDR3: TGTGCCAGCAGTTACTTTTGGCGGGAAACCTTAAGCTCCTACGAGCAGTACTTC.

This clonotype was seen repeatedly, ten times or more. This sequence joins TRBV12-3 or TRBV12-4 and TRBJ2-1; 8 bases fit TRBD2. Trimming took 6 bases from V and 6 from J; bases not matched to a gene: 10. CDR3 size: 15 residues. The CDR3 nucleotides read TGTGCCAGCAGATCCTCGGGGGGGCCCGGCAATGAGCAGTTCTTC. This codes for CASRSSGGPGNEQFF.

This chain uses TRBV7-3 with TRBJ2-7; 7 bases align to TRBD1. J gave up 6 bases and V 4 bases, and 12 bases lay outside the gene matches. The CDR3 has 15 residues. From germline, CDR1 is SGHTA and CDR2 FQGTGA. CDR3 residues: CASSSQTGTEFEQYF. The CDR3, as DNA: TGTGCCAGCAGCTCCCAAACCGGGACAGAGTTCGAGCAGTACTTC.

Only a few counts were recorded for this clonotype. This sequence joins TRBV20-1 and TRBJ2-7; TRBD2 aligns across 11 bases. This CDR3 is 16 amino acids long. Trimming at V came to 2 bases and at J to 2 bases, leaving 8 bases not matched to a gene. From germline, CDR1 is DFQATT and CDR2 SNEGSKA (reference sequence). The CDR3 protein is CSARSVAGGRPYEQYF. The CDR3 DNA reads TGCAGTGCTAGATCGGTAGCGGGGGGGCGTCCCTACGAGCAGTACTTC.

This clonotype showed up many times. This chain links TRBV12-3 or TRBV12-4 with TRBJ2-1; D is perhaps TRBD2 (5 bases). This CDR3 has 15 residues. V dropped 3 bases and J dropped 4 bases, with 13 bases sitting between them. The CDR3 DNA reads TGTGCCAGCAGTTTCCGGGGATTTGGATACAATGAGCAGTTCTTC. Protein sequence: CASSFRGFGYNEQFF.

This clonotype appeared many times. The chain is built from TRBV5-8 and TRBJ2-5, with no clear D. Germline loops: CDR1 SGHTS, CDR2 YDEGEE. The CDR3 extends over 14 amino acids. Trimming left V 0 bases short and J 4 bases short, with 10 bases between. The CDR3 reads CASSLATRGETQYF. In DNA, the CDR3 is TGTGCCAGCAGCTTGGCCACGAGAGGAGAGACCCAGTACTTC.

This clonotype was found many times. V and J are TRBV28 and TRBJ1-2, with 9 bases lining up with TRBD1. CDR3 length: 14 amino acids. CDR1 is MDHEN and CDR2 is SYDVKM in the germline V gene. J was trimmed by 8 bases and V by 6 bases; bases with no gene match: 10. The CDR3 DNA follows: TGTGCCAGCAGGCCCACAGGGGGCTTATCGGGCTACACCTTC. It is translated as CASRPTGGLSGYTF.

The rearrangement uses TRBV7-9 and TRBJ2-2, with D possibly matching TRBD1 (7 bases). V was clipped by 3 bases and J by 3 bases, with 11 bases between them. Germline CDR1 SEHNR, CDR2 FQNEAQ (reference sequence). This CDR3 comprises 15 residues. CDR3 DNA: TGTGCCAGCAGCTTCGTCAGGGGGGACACCGGGGAGCTGTTTTTT. Translated: CASSFVRGDTGELFF.

This chain links TRBV28 with TRBJ1-2; unclear D gene. Germline assignment: CDR1 MDHEN and CDR2 SYDVKM. Trimming cost V 6 bases and J 0 bases, with 11 bases left between them. The CDR3 extends over 14 amino acids. The CDR3 coding sequence is TGTGCCAGCAGACTAGCCCAGACTAACTATGGCTACACCTTC. Amino acid sequence: CASRLAQTNYGYTF.